This TCR beta chain was observed in a study of cytomegalovirus exposure and HLA in healthy donors. Study-wide results and limits: TRBV6-2, TRBV6-3 and some other V segments were excluded as indistinguishable. When analyzed later, a missense DCLRE1C variant was found to be linked to TCR beta V- and J-gene trimming. Available immune exposure information covered CMV serostatus only. In a later analysis, CMV-associated beta chains were mostly HLA-associated, it appeared.

Of note for this clone: Its antigen is still unknown.

PCR involved 60 Vbeta and 13 Jbeta primers. The repertoire was sequenced with immunoSEQ multiplex PCR; TCRdb's copy has only in-frame clones and lacks some. The sample carries approximately 100,000 clones, 65% to 75% recorded once. Per germline, CDR1 SGHVS and CDR2 FQNEAQ. This CDR3 has 16 residues. The V and J ends lost 5 bases and 3 bases, in that order; junction bases with no gene match: 10. This clonotype originated in a woman younger than 30 in good health and CMV-seropositive. The sample taken for sequencing was PBMCs. The chain employs TRBV7-8 and TRBJ1-1; 9 bases match TRBD1. The DNA of the CDR3 is TGTGCCAGCAGCCCAAGAAGGGACAGGGTGTACACTGAAGCTTTCTTT. This gives the protein CASSPRRDRVYTEAFF. Variable domain in full (rest from reference TRBV7-8 and TRBJ1-1): GAGVSQSPRYKVAKRGQDVALRCDPISGHVSLFWYQQALGQGPEFLTYFQNEAQLDKSGLPSDRFFAERPEGSVSTLKIQRTQQEDSAVYLCASSPRRDRVYTEAFFGQGTRLTVV.